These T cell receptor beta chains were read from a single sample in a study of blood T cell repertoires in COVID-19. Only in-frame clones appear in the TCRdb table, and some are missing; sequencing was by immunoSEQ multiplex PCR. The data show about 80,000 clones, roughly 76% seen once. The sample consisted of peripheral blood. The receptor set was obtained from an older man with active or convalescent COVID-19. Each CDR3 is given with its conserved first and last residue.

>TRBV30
CAWKTNMNTEAFF
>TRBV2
CASTTDLYSNEQFF
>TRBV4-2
CASSQDIAVTPYEQYF
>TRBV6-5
CAIQAGYSYEQYF
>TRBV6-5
CASRKSGPSNQPQHF
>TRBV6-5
CASRGDRRRNYGYTF
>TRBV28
CASSPGPTGNREAFF
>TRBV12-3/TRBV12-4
CASSLGQTSRYTF
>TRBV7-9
CASSLAGGTDTQYF
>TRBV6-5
CASSQGHEAFF
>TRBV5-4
CASSNRDTADRYTF
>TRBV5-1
CASSLEKGDTEAFF
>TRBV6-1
CASSDRRGRETQYF
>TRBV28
CASSPSYDRVTSPLHF
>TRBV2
CASPTGNYHNEQFF
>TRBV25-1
CASSAAGRGKSQLGYTF
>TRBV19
CGVGSLNTEAFF
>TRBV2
CASSAGQGANQPQHF
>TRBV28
CASLPGDSANYGYTF
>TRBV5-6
CASSRGASGNTIYF
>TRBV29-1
CSVGTRYGYTF
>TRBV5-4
CASSSPDGSSPLHF
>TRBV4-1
CASSQDGHRTDTQYF
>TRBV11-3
CASSTGLAYNEQFF
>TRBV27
CASSALQGPNQPQHF
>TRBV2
CASSRGTGINQPQHF
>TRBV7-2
CASSLVGRETSTDTQYF